The source of this T cell receptor beta chain is a study of blood T cell repertoires in COVID-19. Germline values: CDR1 MNHEY, CDR2 SVGAGI. The trim removed 1 base at V and 5 bases at J, leaving 2 bases unmatched. CDR3 length: 14 amino acids. Clones were sequenced by immunoSEQ multiplex PCR, and TCRdb holds only the in-frame ones, with some missing. Among 80,000 to 100,000 clones listed, about 95% were seen once. The TCR was taken from a human donor with active COVID-19. The donor label of this sample is uncertain. This chain links TRBV6-5 with TRBJ2-7; 10 bases fit TRBD1. The sequenced sample consisted of peripheral blood. The CDR3 DNA sequence: TGTGCCAGCAGTTACTATGGGACAGGGGACGAGCAGTACTTC. It yields the protein CASSYYGTGDEQYF.